This T cell receptor (beta chain) was sequenced in a study of blood T cell repertoires in COVID-19. Using immunoSEQ multiplex PCR, the repertoire was profiled, and TCRdb retains in-frame clones only, with some absent. Seen here are approximately 150,000 clones, 70% to 90% observed once, and the top ten hold around 6%. CDR1 and CDR2 from the germline V gene are SGHTA and FQGNSA. Trimming cost V 2 bases and J 5 bases, with 14 bases left between them. This CDR3 contains 15 residues. Cohort allocation depended upon clinical history that participants reported. For recovered donors of Cohort 3, there were two negative PCRs, clearance, or symptom resolution.

The sample taken for sequencing was PBMCs or T cells enriched from blood (not recorded which). This TCR was sampled from a man aged 35 to 55 who had recovered from COVID-19. The rearrangement links TRBV7-2 to TRBJ2-3, with TRBD2 as a possible D gene (6 bases). The CDR3, as DNA: TGTGCCAGCAGCTTAAGGGCGGGGAAGGAAGATACGCAGTATTTT. Its translation: CASSLRAGKEDTQYF.